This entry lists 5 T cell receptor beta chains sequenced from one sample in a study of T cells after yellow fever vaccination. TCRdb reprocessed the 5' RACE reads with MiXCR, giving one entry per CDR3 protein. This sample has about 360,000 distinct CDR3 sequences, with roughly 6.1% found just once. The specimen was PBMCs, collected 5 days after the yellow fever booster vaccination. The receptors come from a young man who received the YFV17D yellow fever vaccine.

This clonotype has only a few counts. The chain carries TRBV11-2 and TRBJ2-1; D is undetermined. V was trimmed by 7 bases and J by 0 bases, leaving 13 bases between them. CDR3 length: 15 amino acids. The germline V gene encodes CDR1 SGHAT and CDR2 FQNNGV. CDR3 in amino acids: CASTPTASSYNEQFF. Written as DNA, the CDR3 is TGTGCCAGCACCCCTACCGCCAGCTCCTACAATGAGCAGTTCTTC.

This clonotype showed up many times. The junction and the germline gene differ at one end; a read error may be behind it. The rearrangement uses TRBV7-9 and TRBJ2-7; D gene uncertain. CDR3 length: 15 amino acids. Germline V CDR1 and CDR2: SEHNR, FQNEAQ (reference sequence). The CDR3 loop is CAGSLLVRSTYEQYF. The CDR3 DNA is TGTGCCGGCAGCCTCCTGGTGAGATCTACCTACGAGCAGTACTTC. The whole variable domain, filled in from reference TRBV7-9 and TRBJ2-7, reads DTGVSQNPRHKITKRGQNVTFRCDPISEHNRLYWYRQTLGQGPEFLTYFQNEAQLEKSRLLSDRFSAERPKGSFSTLEIQRTEQGDSAMYLCAGSLLVRSTYEQYFGPGTRLTVT.

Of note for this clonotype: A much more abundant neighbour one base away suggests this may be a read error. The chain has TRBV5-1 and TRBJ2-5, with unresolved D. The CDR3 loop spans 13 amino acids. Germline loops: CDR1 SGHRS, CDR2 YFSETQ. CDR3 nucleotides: TGCGCCAGCAGTAGCACACCGGAAGAGACCCAGCACTTC. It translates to CASSSTPEETQHF. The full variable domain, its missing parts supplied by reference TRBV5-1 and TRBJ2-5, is KAGVTQTPRYLIKTRGQQVTLSCSPISGHRSVSWYQQTPGQGLQFLFEYFSETQRNKGNFPGRFSGRQFSNSRSEMNVSTLELGDSALYLCASSSTPEETQHFGPGTRLLVL.

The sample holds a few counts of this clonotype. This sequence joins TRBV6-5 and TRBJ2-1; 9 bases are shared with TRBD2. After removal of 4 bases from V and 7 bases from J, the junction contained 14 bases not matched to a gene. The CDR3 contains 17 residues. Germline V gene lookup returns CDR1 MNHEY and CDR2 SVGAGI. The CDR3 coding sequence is TGTGCCAGCAGTTTCCAACTAGCGGGTAGTTATCTGAATGAGCAGTTCTTC. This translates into CASSFQLAGSYLNEQFF.

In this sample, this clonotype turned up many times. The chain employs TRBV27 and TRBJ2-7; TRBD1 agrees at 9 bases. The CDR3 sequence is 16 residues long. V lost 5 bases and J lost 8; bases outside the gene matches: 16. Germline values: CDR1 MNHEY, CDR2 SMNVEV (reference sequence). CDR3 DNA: TGTGCCAGCAGTCGACCCCCGGGACAGGGATACATCAAGCAGTACTTC. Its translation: CASSRPPGQGYIKQYF.